A selection of T cell receptor beta chains follows, all from one sample in a study of blood T cells in healthy people across ages. TCRdb analysed the 5' RACE reads with MiXCR anew, one entry per CDR3 protein. Here the sample spans 630,000 or so distinct CDR3 sequences, less than 40% being singletons. Sequenced input: blood. Every receptor here comes from a woman of 80 years or more in good health. The CDR3 runs from the conserved cysteine through the conserved F or W. The order of the fields is J gene, V gene, clone size, D gene, CDR3 protein, CDR3 DNA. A D gene is named only where the DNA matches it firmly. Size tells how often a clone was seen (once, few, many) or the class of an expanded clone, and some rows leave it out.

>TRBJ2-7|TRBV27|many|NA
CASSLSPGGEQYF
TGTGCCAGCAGTTTATCCCCCGGCGGCGAGCAGTACTTC
>TRBJ2-3|TRBV19|few|NA
CASRQVGYTDTQYF
TGTGCCAGTAGACAGGTCGGGTACACAGATACGCAGTATTTT
>TRBJ2-5|TRBV7-2|NA|NA
CASSLGGQRWEQYF
TGTGCCAGCAGCTTAGGTGGACAAAGGTGGGAGCAGTACTTC
>TRBJ1-2|TRBV5-1|NA|NA
CASSLDGGPGGYTF
TGCGCCAGCAGCTTGGATGGGGGGCCGGGGGGCTACACCTTC
>TRBJ2-7|TRBV7-2|once|NA
CASSLGDSAPREQYF
TGTGCCAGCAGCTTAGGCGACAGCGCCCCTAGGGAGCAGTACTTC
>TRBJ2-3|TRBV5-6|many|NA
CASSLDNPYLDTQYF
TGTGCCAGCAGCTTGGACAACCCCTACTTAGATACGCAGTATTTT
>TRBJ1-5|TRBV20-1|NA|NA
CSASPGTGSNQPQHF
TGCAGTGCTTCCCCGGGAACAGGTAGCAATCAGCCCCAGCATTTT
>TRBJ2-3|TRBV6-5|NA|TRBD1
CASSYSVTGGYCSTQYF
TGTGCCAGCAGCTACTCGGTTACAGGGGGCTATTGCAGTACGCAGTATTTT
>TRBJ2-7|TRBV11-2|many|NA
CASSLYTGSYEQYF
TGTGCCAGCAGCTTATACACGGGATCCTACGAGCAGTACTTC
>TRBJ2-1|TRBV20-1|NA|NA
CSARESGHSYNEQFF
TGCAGTGCTAGAGAGTCAGGGCACTCCTACAATGAGCAGTTCTTC
>TRBJ1-1|TRBV7-8|many|NA
CASSLGGDYTEAFF
TGTGCCAGCAGCTTAGGGGGGGATTACACTGAAGCTTTCTTT
>TRBJ2-3|TRBV10-3|many|TRBD2
CAISELAGGKTDTQYF
TGTGCCATCAGTGAGCTAGCGGGGGGGAAAACAGATACGCAGTATTTT
>TRBJ2-7|TRBV5-1|many|TRBD2
CASSWASGATYEQYF
TGCGCCAGCAGCTGGGCTAGCGGGGCCACCTACGAGCAGTACTTC
>TRBJ2-2|TRBV4-1|NA|NA
CASSREITNTGELFF
TGCGCCAGCAGTAGGGAGATTACGAACACCGGGGAGCTGTTTTTT
>TRBJ1-1|TRBV9|many|NA
CASSVLVGTEAFF
TGTGCCAGCAGCGTATTGGTGGGCACTGAAGCTTTCTTT
>TRBJ1-2|TRBV10-3|NA|NA
CAISGGPETREGYGYTF
TGTGCCATCAGTGGGGGGCCCGAGACCAGGGAGGGCTATGGCTACACCTTC
>TRBJ2-2|TRBV7-2|NA|NA
CASSSVGTPNTGGLFF
TGTGCCAGCAGCTCTGTTGGGACTCCGAACACCGGGGGGCTGTTTTTT
>TRBJ2-5|TRBV10-2|NA|NA
CASREGGTQETQYF
TGCGCCAGCAGGGAAGGGGGGACCCAAGAGACCCAGTACTTC
>TRBJ2-5|TRBV6-6|NA|NA
CASHGPQETQYF
TGTGCCAGCCACGGACCCCAAGAGACCCAGTACTTC
>TRBJ2-3|TRBV3-1|many|NA
CASSPREPGADTQYF
TGTGCCAGCAGCCCACGGGAACCCGGCGCAGATACGCAGTATTTT
>TRBJ2-5|TRBV20-1|NA|NA
CSGAVQETQYF
TGCAGTGGGGCAGTCCAAGAGACCCAGTACTTC
>TRBJ2-7|TRBV4-3|NA|NA
CASSQEAQGGAYEQYF
TGCGCCAGCAGCCAAGAGGCCCAGGGGGGGGCCTACGAGCAGTACTTC
>TRBJ2-7|TRBV5-1|many|NA
CASSYGPSTREDEQYF
TGCGCCAGCAGCTACGGACCTAGCACTAGGGAAGACGAGCAGTACTTC
>TRBJ1-1|TRBV5-1|many|NA
CASSLQRNTEAFF
TGCGCCAGCAGCTTGCAACGCAACACTGAAGCTTTCTTT
>TRBJ2-5|TRBV15|few|TRBD2
CTTSPGEGGEETQYF
TGTACCACCAGCCCGGGGGAGGGAGGGGAAGAGACCCAGTACTTC
>TRBJ2-1|TRBV6-2/TRBV6-3|many|TRBD2
CASRGGLAGGPGNEQFF
TGTGCCAGCAGAGGGGGACTAGCGGGGGGGCCTGGCAATGAGCAGTTCTTC